This TCR beta chain was captured by sequencing in a study of PD-1 blockade in classical Hodgkin lymphoma. The germline gives CDR1 KGHSH, CDR2 LQKENI. The CDR3 runs to 13 residues. The V end lost 5 bases, the J end lost 2 bases, and 9 bases lay between the germline ends. This table comes from immunoSEQ multiplex PCR, and its TCRdb copy is limited to in-frame clones, with some not included. The sample includes more than 140,000 clones, less than 80% of them seen just once. Every patient had relapsed following autologous stem cell transplantation, and cohorts differed in brentuximab vedotin exposure. Source: peripheral blood mononuclear cells (PBMCs), taken before the second cycle of nivolumab. The rearrangement links TRBV18 to TRBJ1-2; possibly TRBD1 for D (5 bases). The source is a human donor with classical Hodgkin lymphoma. The CDR3 DNA sequence: TGTGCCAGCTCAGCGGGACCGAACTATGGCTACACCTTC. Its translation is CASSAGPNYGYTF.